This T cell receptor (beta chain) was obtained from a study of OX40 agonist ivuxolimab in advanced cancers. As for the study in general: Those treated in dose escalation had hepatocellular carcinoma, melanoma, renal cell cancer or head and neck cancer. Partial responses were recorded for three patients, including one with hepatocellular carcinoma and two with cutaneous melanoma. Study-level points and caveats: There were, on average, more expanded clones in CD8+ T cells than in CD4+.

Measured with immunoSEQ multiplex PCR; TCRdb has only the in-frame clones, and not every one. The profile shows 55,000 or so clones, approximately 86% of them singletons. Of note for this clone: The target antigen is unknown.

Researchers took blood at baseline, on cycle 4 day 1, and on cycle 7 day 1. CDR1 is KGHSH, CDR2 LQKENI, per germline. The V end lost 5 bases, the J end lost 7 bases, and 8 bases lay between the germline ends. This CDR3 comprises 11 residues. The sample in question was CD4+ or CD8+ T cells sorted from blood, obtained in a trial of the OX40 agonist ivuxolimab. The TCR was taken from an adult with an advanced solid tumor such as melanoma, head and neck, liver or kidney cancer. The chain employs TRBV18 and TRBJ1-1, with a weak D call TRBD1 (5 bases). For the CDR3, the DNA is TGTGCCAGCTCATCCGGGGGTGAAGCTTTCTTT. Protein sequence: CASSSGGEAFF.